This passage covers 20 T cell receptor beta chains from one sample sequenced in a study of response to subunit inactivated influenza vaccine. TCRdb processed the RT-PCR reads anew with MiXCR; each CDR3 protein has one entry. The sample lists about 700,000 distinct CDR3 sequences, 15% to 18% occurring once. The input for sequencing was PBMCs from blood, taken 12 days after vaccination. These receptor sequences come from a man over 45 who received an inactivated influenza vaccine.

This chain uses TRBV5-5 with TRBJ2-5; 10 bases agree with TRBD1. The ends lost 4 bases at V and 2 bases at J; junction bases unmatched: 5. This CDR3 has 15 amino acids. CDR1 is SGHKS and CDR2 is YYEKEE in the germline V gene (reference sequence). The CDR3 DNA sequence: TGTGCCAGCAGCCCAGGGACAGGGGAACAAGAGACCCAGTACTTC. Translated: CASSPGTGEQETQYF.

This clonotype occurred once. This sequence joins TRBV5-1 and TRBJ2-2; D remains ambiguous. CDR1 is SGHRS, CDR2 YFSETQ, per germline. The CDR3 runs to 15 residues. Trimming left V 5 bases short and J 7 bases short, with 18 bases between. CDR3: CASRDLLGSGGELFF. CDR3 DNA sequence: TGCGCCAGCAGGGATTTATTGGGTTCCGGCGGGGAGCTGTTTTTT.

V and J are TRBV12-3 or TRBV12-4 and TRBJ2-3; 7 bases match TRBD2. CDR3 length equals 15 residues. J gave up 1 base and V 0 bases, and 1 base lay outside the gene matches. DNA for the CDR3: TGTGCCAGCAGTTTAGCGGGACTACGCACAGATACGCAGTATTTT. This translates into CASSLAGLRTDTQYF.

This clonotype was seen at least ten times. This rearrangement joins TRBV28 to TRBJ1-3, with 8 bases fitting TRBD1. CDR3 length: 15 residues. CDR1 and CDR2 (germline): MDHEN, SYDVKM. Germline trimming cut 6 bases from V and 3 bases from J; bases unmatched to any gene: 7. The CDR3, as DNA: TGTGCCAGCAGCATGAACAGGGGGAATGGAAACACCATATATTTT. Protein sequence: CASSMNRGNGNTIYF.

The chain is built from TRBV10-2 and TRBJ2-3; TRBD2 matches 9 bases. The CDR3 has 14 amino acids. Germline assignment: CDR1 WSHSY and CDR2 SAAADI. The V gene end was trimmed by 3 bases and the J gene end by 12 bases; junction bases not matched to a gene: 10. The CDR3 spells CASSDRGLAFSQYF. In DNA form, the CDR3 reads TGCGCCAGCAGTGATCGCGGACTAGCGTTTAGTCAGTATTTT.

This clonotype was found a few times. The chain recombines TRBV30 with TRBJ2-7; 9 bases line up with TRBD1. The CDR3 runs to 15 residues. The V segment lost 2 bases and the J segment 7 bases; nucleotides outside the gene matches: 12. The germline V gene has CDR1 GTSNPN and CDR2 SVGIG (reference sequence). The CDR3 nucleotides read TGTGCCTGGAGTACACCCGGGACAGGGTACGGTGAGCAGTACTTC. Translation: CAWSTPGTGYGEQYF.

This clonotype appeared many times. The chain uses TRBV5-1 and TRBJ2-1; D is undetermined. The CDR3 sequence is 14 residues long. The germline V and J ends were trimmed by 6 bases and 4 bases, with 14 bases remaining between them. The germline CDR1 and CDR2 sequences are SGHRS and YFSETQ. The CDR3 nucleotides read TGCGCCAGCACCTCGAGACCTCTATACAATGAGCAGTTCTTC. This translates into CASTSRPLYNEQFF.

This clonotype was seen repeatedly, ten times or more. In DNA form, the CDR3 reads TGTGCCTGGAGCTGGGACGTCGGGGGTGGTTCACCCCTCCACTTT. It translates to CAWSWDVGGGSPLHF. This chain links TRBV30 with TRBJ1-6; possibly TRBD1 for D (5 bases). With 3 bases removed from V and 9 bases from J, the gap between germline ends came to 18 bases. The V gene's germline CDR1 is GTSNPN and CDR2 SVGIG (reference sequence). The CDR3 covers 15 residues.

This clonotype was seen more than once but under ten times. This chain uses TRBV10-3 with TRBJ2-3, with D possibly being TRBD2 (6 bases). Germline lookup yields CDR1 ENHRY and CDR2 SYGVKD. The CDR3 spans 14 residues. Trimming took off 7 bases at V and 0 bases at J, with 11 bases between the two ends. This CDR3 is CAITNSGSTDTQYF. In nucleotides, the CDR3 is TGTGCCATCACCAATAGCGGAAGCACAGATACGCAGTATTTT.

V gene TRBV7-2 combines with J gene TRBJ2-7, with TRBD2 matching over 7 bases. This CDR3 comprises 14 residues. Trimming removed 4 bases from V and 2 bases from J; junction bases left unmatched: 5. Germline CDR1 and CDR2: SGHTA and FQGNSA. CDR3 coding DNA: TGTGCCAGCAGCTCCCCCCGGGGGGCCTACGAGCAGTACTTC. This sequence encodes CASSSPRGAYEQYF.

This chain joins TRBV28 and TRBJ2-3; TRBD1 aligns across 7 bases. The length of the CDR3 is 15 residues. V dropped 4 bases and J dropped 4; count of bases not matched to a gene: 8. The germline CDR1 and CDR2 sequences are MDHEN and SYDVKM. CDR3 in amino acids: CASSSPGQSADTQYF. CDR3 nucleotide sequence: TGTGCCAGCAGTTCCCCGGGACAGAGTGCAGATACGCAGTATTTT.

The chain links TRBV28 to TRBJ1-2; D gene ambiguous. V gave up 2 bases and J gave up 3 bases, with 7 bases separating them. The CDR3 is made up of 13 amino acids. Germline-derived CDR1 and CDR2 are MDHEN and SYDVKM. CDR3 in amino acids: CASSLERYYGYTF. The CDR3 coding sequence is TGTGCCAGCAGTTTAGAACGGTACTATGGCTACACCTTC.

This clonotype came up a few times. The gene calls are TRBV28 and TRBJ2-1; the match to TRBD1 covers 8 bases. The CDR3 runs to 16 residues. CDR1 MDHEN and CDR2 SYDVKM come from the germline V gene. V was clipped by 4 bases and J by 0 bases; unmatched bases: 5. The DNA of the CDR3 is TGTGCCAGCAGTTACCGGGACAGGCCCTCCTACAATGAGCAGTTCTTC. This codes for CASSYRDRPSYNEQFF. The variable domain in full, completed from reference TRBV28 and TRBJ2-1, reads DVKVTQSSRYLVKRTGEKVFLECVQDMDHENMFWYRQDPGLGLRLIYFSYDVKMKEKGDIPEGYSVSREKKERFSLILESASTNQTSMYLCASSYRDRPSYNEQFFGPGTRLTVL.

This clonotype was observed many times. The V gene is TRBV12-3 or TRBV12-4, the J gene TRBJ1-5; 7 bases line up with TRBD1. J lost 2 bases, V lost 6 bases, and 1 base had no gene match. The CDR3 consists of 13 residues. The CDR3 reads CASRGTGNQPQHF. CDR3 sequence (DNA): TGTGCCAGCAGGGGGACAGGCAATCAGCCCCAGCATTTT.

This CDR3 reads CASSLGGSVYNEQFF. As DNA, the CDR3 is TGTGCCAGCTCCCTTGGGGGCAGCGTCTACAATGAGCAGTTCTTC. The V gene is TRBV18, the J gene TRBJ2-1; tentatively, D is TRBD1 (6 bases). Germline values: CDR1 KGHSH, CDR2 LQKENI. V was shortened by 6 bases and J by 3 bases, with 15 bases between the two germline ends. The CDR3 totals 15 residues.

A few counts support this clonotype. The V and J genes are TRBV29-1 and TRBJ2-1, with 8 bases that match TRBD2. Germline assignment: CDR1 SQVTM and CDR2 ANQGSEA. The CDR3 length is 15 residues. Trimming took 4 bases from V and 7 from J; bases not matched to a gene: 12. CDR3 residues: CSVVYASGSSNEQFF. In DNA form, the CDR3 reads TGCAGCGTTGTTTATGCGAGCGGGAGTTCGAATGAGCAGTTCTTC.

The chain carries TRBV18 and TRBJ2-2; 8 bases are a match to TRBD1. With V trimmed by 3 bases and J by 5 bases, 11 bases remained unmatched. The germline CDR1 and CDR2 sequences are KGHSH and LQKENI. There are 17 residues in the CDR3. CDR3 coding DNA: TGTGCCAGCTCACCTCAGGGCCAGGGGGCGAGGACCGGGGAGCTGTTTTTT. This codes for CASSPQGQGARTGELFF.

The chain combines TRBV7-9 with TRBJ1-2; D is unclear. V lost 4 bases to trimming and J lost 3 bases, with 12 bases between them. CDR1 and CDR2 (germline): SEHNR, FQNEAQ (reference sequence). The length of the CDR3 is 14 residues. CDR3 sequence reads: CASSSKPVYYGYTF. CDR3 nucleotide sequence: TGTGCCAGCAGCTCCAAGCCCGTATACTATGGCTACACCTTC.

This clonotype was counted a few times. The gene calls are TRBV11-2 and TRBJ2-1; the match to TRBD1 covers 11 bases. This CDR3 has 19 amino acids. Germline V lookup: CDR1 SGHAT, CDR2 FQNNGV. V dropped 5 bases and J dropped 10; count of bases not matched to a gene: 22. CDR3 amino acids: CASSPRDRGIAGEVFEQFF. CDR3 bases: TGTGCCAGCAGCCCCCGGGACAGGGGGATAGCGGGAGAGGTTTTCGAGCAGTTCTTC.

This chain connects TRBV7-6 to TRBJ2-7, with 7 bases identical to TRBD1. Germline V lookup: CDR1 SGHVS, CDR2 FNYEAQ. Losses at the gene ends were 5 bases for V and 2 bases for J; bases not matched to a gene: 6. The CDR3 loop spans 14 amino acids. CDR3 loop: CASSRTGTAYEQYF. The CDR3 bases are TGTGCCAGCAGCCGTACCGGGACAGCCTACGAGCAGTACTTC.